A selection of T cell receptor beta chains follows, all from one sample in a study of radiotherapy plus CTLA-4 blockade in lung cancer. This table comes from immunoSEQ multiplex PCR, and its TCRdb copy is limited to in-frame clones, with some not included. Of 80,000 or so clones in the sample, more than 60% are singletons; the top ten hold under 5%. The material sequenced was peripheral blood, taken from a patient treated with radiotherapy plus ipilimumab. Source of these receptors: a human donor with non-small cell lung cancer who had a partial response to radiotherapy plus ipilimumab. Some clones in this sample may be carry-over from other donors' samples. The CDR3 runs from the conserved cysteine through the conserved F or W. The D gene is left open where the match is weak. Clone size is stated in some rows and not others, as once, few, many or a class when expanded.

TRBD1	16	.	TRBJ2-1	TRBV7-9	TGTGCCAGCAGCTTAGCCGGGACAGGGGGGTACAATGAGCAGTTCTTC	CASSLAGTGGYNEQFF
.	13	.	TRBJ2-1	TRBV5-1	TGCGCCAGCAGCTTAACAGGCTACAATGAGCAGTTCTTC	CASSLTGYNEQFF
.	18	once	TRBJ2-2	TRBV12-2	TGTGCAAACGACACAAGCGGGCTAACCACTCATTGTGCCGGGGAGCTGTTTTTT	CANDTSGLTTHCAGELFF
.	14	few	TRBJ2-1	TRBV10-1	TGCGCCAGCAGTGAGTCCCTAGCTCCCAATGAGCAGTTCTTC	CASSESLAPNEQFF
TRBD2	16	.	TRBJ2-3	TRBV11-2	TGTGCCAGCAGCTTAACTAGCGGGGTCATCACAGATACGCAGTATTTT	CASSLTSGVITDTQYF
.	11	.	TRBJ2-2	TRBV28	TGTGCCAGCGGGGGGATAGGGGAGCTGTTTTTT	CASGGIGELFF
TRBD2	16	.	TRBJ2-7	TRBV9	TGTGCCAGCAGCGTATCTAGCGGGAACCCTAACTACGAGCAGTACTTC	CASSVSSGNPNYEQYF
TRBD2	13	.	TRBJ2-3	TRBV7-3	TGTGCCAGCAGCCCTAGCGGAGCAGATACGCAGTATTTT	CASSPSGADTQYF
TRBD2	13	.	TRBJ2-7	TRBV28	TGTGCCGCCCGGGGGGGAAGCTCCTACGAGCAGTACTTC	CAARGGSSYEQYF
.	15	.	TRBJ1-4	TRBV6-5	TGTGCCAGCAGTTACCTGTCGTGGGAGGAGGAAAAACTGTTTTTT	CASSYLSWEEEKLFF
.	13	.	TRBJ1-1	TRBV6-1	TGTGCCAGCGAGGCGACAGGGAACACTGAAGCTTTCTTT	CASEATGNTEAFF
TRBD2	15	.	TRBJ2-3	TRBV5-1	TGCGCCAGCAGCTTGGGACTAGCGGGGACAGATACGCAGTATTTT	CASSLGLAGTDTQYF
.	15	.	TRBJ1-2	TRBV18	TGTGCCAGCTCACCATCCGAGGACTTTCTGCGCGGCTACACCTTC	CASSPSEDFLRGYTF
.	15	.	TRBJ2-1	TRBV5-1	TGCGCCAGCAGCCCGACGACAGGAACCTACAATGAGCAGTTCTTC	CASSPTTGTYNEQFF
TRBD1	14	.	TRBJ2-7	TRBV5-1	TGCGCCAGCAGCTATGACAGGGGGCTGTACGAGCAGTACTTC	CASSYDRGLYEQYF
TRBD1	16	.	TRBJ1-4	TRBV4-3	TGCGCCAGCAGCCAAGCCCGGACAGGGATAGGCCAAAAACTGTTTTTT	CASSQARTGIGQKLFF
TRBD2	18	few	TRBJ2-5	TRBV4-2	TGTGCCAGCAGCCTAGGCCCGACCGGGACTACCTCGGCCGAGACCCAGTACTTC	CASSLGPTGTTSAETQYF
.	15	.	TRBJ2-2	TRBV5-1	TGCGCCAGCAGCTCGACAGTAATGAACACCGGGGAGCTGTTTTTT	CASSSTVMNTGELFF
.	14	.	TRBJ2-3	TRBV27	TGTGCCAGCAGTTCCTCTGAACTAGCAAATACGCAGTATTTT	CASSSSELANTQYF
.	13	.	TRBJ2-7	TRBV5-5	TGTGCCAGCAGACCTTTACCCGAGAGCGAGCAGTACTTC	CASRPLPESEQYF
TRBD2	15	.	TRBJ2-1	TRBV7-9	TGTGCCAGCAGCTTCGCTAGCGGGGCCCTGACGGAGCAGTTCTTC	CASSFASGALTEQFF
.	14	few	TRBJ1-3	TRBV28	TGTGCCAGCAGTTTGGCAGGTCTCATGCAGATCATATATTTT	CASSLAGLMQIIYF
TRBD1	14	.	TRBJ2-7	TRBV30	TGTGCCTGGACGGGTAGGGACAGGGTCTACGAGCAGTACTTC	CAWTGRDRVYEQYF
.	13	once	TRBJ2-7	TRBV7-8	TGTGCCAGCAGCTCAGGGGGGCAGTACGAGCAGTACTTC	CASSSGGQYEQYF
.	17	medium-sized	TRBJ1-3	TRBV2	TGTGCCAGCAGAGGGACAAGGCCTAGACAACCTGGAAACACCATATATTTT	CASRGTRPRQPGNTIYF
TRBD1	15	.	TRBJ2-6	TRBV18	TGTGCCAGCTCACCGGACAGGGCCGGGGCCAACGTCCTGACTTTC	CASSPDRAGANVLTF
.	14	.	TRBJ2-3	TRBV19	TGTGCCAGTAGTACCCCGGGTGGCCGGGATACGCAGTATTTT	CASSTPGGRDTQYF
TRBD1	15	.	TRBJ1-6	TRBV25-1	TGTGCCAGCAGTGGGACAGGGGGTTTGGGTTCACCCCTCCACTTT	CASSGTGGLGSPLHF
.	14	.	TRBJ1-2	TRBV19	TGTGCCAGTAGTATCTCTAGTAACAACTATGGCTACACCTTC	CASSISSNNYGYTF
TRBD1	13	few	TRBJ1-1	TRBV19	TGTGCCAGTAGTATGGACAGGGAAACTGAAGCTTTCTTT	CASSMDRETEAFF
TRBD2	15	.	TRBJ2-1	TRBV5-6	TGTGCCAGCAGCCTTGGGGGGGTTTCCTACAATGAGCAGTTCTTC	CASSLGGVSYNEQFF
TRBD2	15	.	TRBJ2-7	TRBV10-3	TGTGCCATCAGTGTACAACTAGCGGGAGAGGGCGAGCAGTACTTC	CAISVQLAGEGEQYF
.	14	.	TRBJ2-3	TRBV6-6	TGTGCCAGCTTCCACGCCGACTTCACAGATACGCAGTATTTT	CASFHADFTDTQYF
TRBD1	14	.	TRBJ2-7	TRBV9	TGTGCCAGCAGCGTAGCCACAGGGGATAACGAGCAGTACTTC	CASSVATGDNEQYF
TRBD2	17	.	TRBJ2-1	TRBV27	TGTGCCAGCAGGGAAGCGTTTGGCGGGAGCTCCTACAATGAGCAGTTCTTC	CASREAFGGSSYNEQFF
.	17	once	TRBJ2-1	TRBV5-4	TGTGCCAGCAGCTTGGTTATAAATCAGGGGCTTTACAATGAGCAGTTCTTC	CASSLVINQGLYNEQFF
.	15	few	TRBJ2-1	TRBV7-2	TGTGCCAGCAGCCGCAGGGGTTCTATTAACAATGAGCAGTTCTTC	CASSRRGSINNEQFF
.	13	.	TRBJ2-3	TRBV11-3	TGTGCCAGCAGCTACCACACCACAGATACGCAGTATTTT	CASSYHTTDTQYF